This TCR beta chain was obtained from a study of Graves' ophthalmopathy and Graves' hyperthyroidism. Looking at the study overall: The term stable hyperthyroidism indicated an absence of ophthalmopathy within 18 months of follow-up.

The V gene lost 1 base and the J gene lost 6 bases, with 10 bases spanning the gap. There are 13 residues in the CDR3. Looked up from germline, CDR1 is SGHRS and CDR2 is YFSETQ. For this clonotype: Its antigen remains unidentified.

Study-level findings and limits: Blood also contained most of the expanded thyroid clonotypes above 0.001 frequency.

Hyperthyroidism patients, aged 18 to 65, were newly diagnosed, under 2 months' duration. The study amplified TCR beta CDR3 regions using RNA transcripts. The first-round RT-PCR employed HTBI primers together with the Qiagen OneStep RT-PCR kit. A multiplex PCR was then performed as the second round. TCRdb reprocessed the multiplex PCR reads via MiXCR and lists one record per CDR3 protein. The data show over a million distinct CDR3 sequences, with about 36% seen just once and over 8.5% held by the top ten. J is TRBJ1-1 and V is TRBV5-1; the D is unclear. The TCR comes from an adult man with Graves' hyperthyroidism. The sequencing sample was made of peripheral blood or thyroid tissue (not recorded which). DNA for the CDR3: TGCGCCAGCAGCTTGCGGAACAACGCTGAAGCTTTCTTT. Its protein product is CASSLRNNAEAFF.